The clone carrying this T cell receptor (beta chain) was seen ten or more times. The data were taken from a study of neurological immune-mediated disorders. TCRdb re-called the 5' RACE reads through MiXCR, storing one row per CDR3 protein. The table records around 60,000 distinct CDR3 sequences, roughly 3.5% of them present only once. The TCR sequence derives from a woman aged 60 to 75 with multiple sclerosis. Sequencing was done on a sample of PBMCs.

In nucleotides, the CDR3 is TGCGCCAGCAGCTCCGGACAGACCGGCTCTGGAAACACCATATATTTT. Encoded protein: CASSSGQTGSGNTIYF. The chain recombines TRBV5-1 with TRBJ1-3; D possibly corresponds to TRBD1 (6 bases). From germline, CDR1 is SGHRS and CDR2 YFSETQ. Trimming stripped 3 bases from V and 0 bases from J, with 13 bases between. The CDR3 has 16 residues. Full variable domain (outside the CDR3, taken from reference TRBV5-1 and TRBJ1-3): KAGVTQTPRYLIKTRGQQVTLSCSPISGHRSVSWYQQTPGQGLQFLFEYFSETQRNKGNFPGRFSGRQFSNSRSEMNVSTLELGDSALYLCASSSGQTGSGNTIYFGEGSWLTVV.